Listed below are T cell receptor beta chains from one sample, sequenced in a study of blood T cells in healthy people across ages. TCRdb analysed the 5' RACE reads with MiXCR anew, one entry per CDR3 protein. The table has around 870,000 distinct CDR3 sequences, about 28% seen once. Sequencing was performed on blood. The receptors stem from an elderly woman in good health. CDR3s include the opening cysteine and the closing phenylalanine or tryptophan. D genes are given only for firm matches. Where a row states a size, it is once, few, many or the class of an expanded clone; other rows omit it.

TRBV20-1	TRBD1	TRBJ2-7	many	TGCAGTGCTAGCCGGGACAGGGGTGGGATAGCACTGGACTACGAGCAGTACTTC	CSASRDRGGIALDYEQYF
TRBV5-1	.	TRBJ1-1	few	TGCGCCAGCAGCAAGGAAGGCGTAAACACTGAAGCTTTCTTT	CASSKEGVNTEAFF
TRBV19	TRBD1	TRBJ2-1	.	TGTGCCAGTAGTAGACCGGGACAGGGCGGCCACAATGAGCAGTTCTTC	CASSRPGQGGHNEQFF
TRBV12-3/TRBV12-4	.	TRBJ1-1	.	TGTGCCAGCAGCGGACCGGGAGGTGGAGCTTTCTTT	CASSGPGGGAFF
TRBV7-3	.	TRBJ1-2	.	TGTGCCAGCAGCTCGCCTACCCGGGATGGCTACACCTTC	CASSSPTRDGYTF
TRBV28	.	TRBJ2-4	many	TGTGCCAGCAGCCCCCTAGGGACCCTAGCCAAAAACATTCAGTACTTC	CASSPLGTLAKNIQYF
TRBV6-2/TRBV6-3	TRBD2	TRBJ2-4	once	TGTGCCAGCAGCCCCCTTTACGGGAGGTCCTACAAGCAGTACTTC	CASSPLYGRSYKQYF
TRBV9	TRBD2	TRBJ2-3	.	TGTGCCGGCAGCTTCCGACTAGCGGGGCCACAAGATACGCAGTATTTT	CAGSFRLAGPQDTQYF
TRBV24-1	.	TRBJ2-3	.	TGTGCCACCAGTGATCAAAACAGGGCTGAAGATACGCAGTATTTT	CATSDQNRAEDTQYF
TRBV7-2	TRBD1	TRBJ2-1	.	TGTGCCAGCAGCTTGACAGGGGCCCTCTGCAATGAGCAGTTCTTC	CASSLTGALCNEQFF
TRBV20-1	TRBD2	TRBJ2-3	.	TGCAGTACTAGAGATCCCATGGGGGAGCGGGGGCCCACAGATACGCAGTATTTT	CSTRDPMGERGPTDTQYF
TRBV12-3/TRBV12-4	.	TRBJ1-2	many	TGTGCCAGCAGTTTACCAGGGTGGATTGGCTACACCTTC	CASSLPGWIGYTF
TRBV20-1	.	TRBJ1-5	once	TGCAGTGCTAGACGGACAGGCAATCAGCCCCAGCATTTT	CSARRTGNQPQHF
TRBV5-6	TRBD1	TRBJ1-5	.	TGTGCCAGCAGCATCGGGACAGGGGGCATTCAGCCCCAGCATTTT	CASSIGTGGIQPQHF
TRBV4-3	TRBD2	TRBJ2-1	.	TGCGCCAGCAGCCAAGATCGGGCGGGAGGGAACAATGAGCAGTTCTTC	CASSQDRAGGNNEQFF
TRBV20-1	.	TRBJ2-5	many	TGCAGTGCTCGACAACCCCAAGAGACCCAGTACTTC	CSARQPQETQYF
TRBV7-9	.	TRBJ2-5	.	TGTGCCAGCAGTTGGCTACAGGGGGGGGAGACCCAGTACTTC	CASSWLQGGETQYF
TRBV5-4	.	TRBJ1-2	.	TGTGCCAGCAGCTTGGTCGGTAGGCATGGCTACACCTTC	CASSLVGRHGYTF
TRBV7-2	.	TRBJ2-7	.	TGTGCCAGCAGCTTAGTTCACCAGTTGGGACGTGCGGGCTACGAGCAGTACTTC	CASSLVHQLGRAGYEQYF
TRBV2	TRBD1	TRBJ1-5	.	TGTGCCAGCAGCCGTCTGGGACAGGGGAGCAATCAGCCCCAGCATTTT	CASSRLGQGSNQPQHF
TRBV7-2	.	TRBJ2-5	many	TGTGCCAGCAGCGCCTCCTACAGAGAGACCCAGTACTTC	CASSASYRETQYF
TRBV20-1	.	TRBJ2-7	many	TGCAGTGTTACAAAGCTGGGTTTCTACGAGCAGTACTTC	CSVTKLGFYEQYF